What follows are 25 T cell receptor beta chains derived from one specimen sequenced in a study of cytomegalovirus exposure and HLA in healthy donors. The primer mix had 60 Vbeta and 13 Jbeta primers. The table came from immunoSEQ multiplex PCR; TCRdb's copy has only in-frame clones and leaves some out. Of 100,000 or so clones listed, approximately 14% were seen once; the top ten hold approximately 0.8%. Sequencing was performed on PBMCs. These TCRs come from a female donor in good health and CMV-seronegative.

This clone was counted only a few times. The chain is built from TRBV18 and TRBJ2-3, with 9 bases fitting TRBD2. In germline, CDR1 is KGHSH, CDR2 LQKENI. With 2 bases clipped from V and 3 bases from J, the junction kept 6 bases outside the gene matches. This CDR3 spans 16 amino acids. Here the CDR3 reads CASSPAGLASTDTQYF. The CDR3 region has the DNA TGTGCCAGCTCACCAGCGGGACTAGCATCGACAGATACGCAGTATTTT.

The gene calls are TRBV2 and TRBJ2-7, with TRBD2 matching 13 bases. The germline V gene has CDR1 SNHLY and CDR2 FYNNEI. The junction had 4 bases not matched to a gene; V was cut back by 6 bases and J by 2 bases. The CDR3 runs to 15 residues. CDR3 sequence (DNA): TGTGCCAGCAGCCCCGGGACTAGCGGGACCTACGAGCAGTACTTC. Translation gives CASSPGTSGTYEQYF.

The rearrangement uses TRBV7-6 and TRBJ2-1; 7 bases agree with TRBD1. This CDR3 is 17 amino acids long. J lost 3 bases, V lost 2 bases, and 10 bases had no gene match. Per germline, CDR1 SGHVS and CDR2 FNYEAQ. CDR3 nucleotides: TGTGCCAGCAGCTTATCGGGACAGAAGAGATACTACAATGAGCAGTTCTTC. It specifies CASSLSGQKRYYNEQFF.

The chain carries TRBV19 and TRBJ2-7; 10 nucleotides match TRBD1. Germline values: CDR1 LNHDA, CDR2 SQIVND (reference sequence). The CDR3 sequence is 14 residues long. V gave up 5 bases and J gave up 5 bases; unmatched junction bases: 6. CDR3 sequence (DNA): TGTGCCAGTAGTCCGGGGACAGGGGTGGACGAGCAGTACTTC. Translation: CASSPGTGVDEQYF.

This clone has only a few counts. The chain employs TRBV25-1 and TRBJ2-1, with a tentative D call TRBD2 (6 bases). The CDR3 loop spans 18 amino acids. Germline loops: CDR1 MGHDK, CDR2 SYGVNS. The ends were cut back, 2 bases at V and 3 bases at J, with 20 bases in the middle. The CDR3 loop reads CASSEIGGVAAIYNEQFF. For the CDR3, the DNA is TGTGCCAGCAGTGAAATCGGGGGAGTAGCGGCAATCTACAATGAGCAGTTCTTC.

The chain uses TRBV30 and TRBJ2-2; TRBD2 matches at 8 bases. CDR3 length equals 18 residues. Germline V gene data show CDR1 as GTSNPN and CDR2 as SVGIG (reference sequence). V gave up 0 bases and J gave up 6 bases; unmatched junction bases: 15. CDR3 sequence: CAWSVLSAGGLHAGELFF. The DNA of the CDR3 is TGTGCCTGGAGTGTCCTGTCGGCGGGGGGCCTGCATGCCGGGGAGCTGTTTTTT.

The rearrangement uses TRBV7-9 and TRBJ2-5; 9 bases map to TRBD1. J was trimmed by 2 bases and V by 5 bases; bases with no gene match: 12. This CDR3 is built from 17 residues. CDR1 and CDR2 (germline): SEHNR, FQNEAQ (reference sequence). The CDR3 loop is CASSRPDRGIQQETQYF. In nucleotides, the CDR3 is TGTGCCAGCAGCCGGCCTGACAGGGGGATCCAACAAGAGACCCAGTACTTC.

The V gene is TRBV15, the J gene TRBJ1-5, with D uncertain. This CDR3 contains 15 residues. In germline, CDR1 is LNHNV, CDR2 YYDKDF (reference sequence). The V end lost 3 bases, the J end lost 2 bases, and 11 bases lay between the germline ends. The CDR3 nucleotides are TGTGCCACCAGCAGTGCACTGGTCGGCAATCAGCCCCAGCATTTT. This gives the protein CATSSALVGNQPQHF.

This chain uses TRBV2 with TRBJ2-7; the match to TRBD2 covers 8 bases. Germline V lookup: CDR1 SNHLY, CDR2 FYNNEI. This CDR3 spans 15 amino acids. The J segment lost 5 bases and the V segment lost 4 bases, leaving 10 bases of the junction unmatched. CDR3 sequence (DNA): TGTGCCAGCAGTGCGCTCGGGACTAGGTCAGACGAGCAGTACTTC. It codes for CASSALGTRSDEQYF.

This clone was seen more than once but under ten times. V usage is TRBV7-9 and J usage is TRBJ2-1, with D possibly matching TRBD2 (5 bases). The germline gives CDR1 SEHNR, CDR2 FQNEAQ (reference sequence). The CDR3 has 12 amino acids. The V gene lost 5 bases and the J gene lost 11 bases, with 13 bases spanning the gap. This CDR3 reads CASSIEGAQQFF. The CDR3 nucleotides read TGTGCCAGCAGCATAGAGGGAGCCCAGCAGTTCTTC.

This clone was seen more than once but under ten times. The CDR3 does not close with the conserved phenylalanine or tryptophan, likely indicating a read error. No DNA is shown, since the ends of the CDR3 on it are uncertain; the CDR3 is the one TCRdb lists. The V and J genes are TRBV7-6 and TRBJ2-7; the tabulated D call, TRBD2, remains unverified against the DNA. Looked up from germline, CDR1 is SGHVS and CDR2 is FNYEAQ. The CDR3 contains 15 residues when both ends are counted. The CDR3 is CASIQLERLANSKVL.

This clone was found a few times. The V and J genes are TRBV2 and TRBJ1-2; TRBD1 matches at 9 bases. The V gene end was trimmed by 2 bases and the J gene end by 7 bases; junction bases not matched to a gene: 8. The CDR3 length is 15 residues. The germline CDR1 and CDR2 sequences are SNHLY and FYNNEI. The CDR3 DNA sequence: TGTGCCAGCAGTGAACCCTACCGGACAGGGGCTGGCTACACCTTC. Residues: CASSEPYRTGAGYTF. Full variable domain (remainder filled in from reference TRBV2 and TRBJ1-2): EPEVTQTPSHQVTQMGQEVILRCVPISNHLYFYWYRQILGQKVEFLVSFYNNEISEKSEIFDDQFSVERPDGSNFTLKIRSTKLEDSAMYFCASSEPYRTGAGYTFGSGTRLTVV.

The V call is TRBV29-1, the J call TRBJ2-3; 12 nucleotides line up with TRBD2. Trimming at V came to 8 bases and at J to 2 bases, leaving 5 bases not matched to a gene. The CDR3 has 14 amino acids. Germline V gene data show CDR1 as SQVTM and CDR2 as ANQGSEA. The CDR3 bases are TGCAGCACCAGACTAGCGGGGGTCACAGATACGCAGTATTTT. This sequence encodes CSTRLAGVTDTQYF.

The table lists this clone with a few counts. The J gene is TRBJ2-7, the V gene TRBV11-2; no reliable D call. The CDR3 is made up of 13 amino acids. Trimming stripped 3 bases from V and 1 base from J, with 7 bases between. Germline assignment: CDR1 SGHAT and CDR2 FQNNGV. The CDR3 loop reads CASSFVESYEQYF. CDR3 sequence (DNA): TGTGCCAGCAGCTTCGTAGAATCCTACGAGCAGTACTTC.

This clone came up a few times. The chain recombines TRBV13 with TRBJ2-3, with 7 bases identical to TRBD2. Germline loops: CDR1 PRHDT, CDR2 FYEKMQ (reference sequence). The CDR3 loop spans 13 amino acids. Trimming cost V 3 bases and J 15 bases; bases outside gene matches: 12. As DNA, the CDR3 is TGTGCCAGCAGCTTGAGCGGGGTGAGGCCTGGATATTTT. Its translation is CASSLSGVRPGYF.

This chain uses TRBV5-4 with TRBJ2-5; possible D gene TRBD1, 5 bases. This CDR3 spans 14 amino acids. The germline V and J ends were trimmed by 3 bases and 3 bases, with 12 bases remaining between them. CDR1 and CDR2 (germline): SGHNT, YYREEE (reference sequence). The CDR3 coding sequence is TGTGCCAGCAGCTCAGGGCCGGTTGAAGAGACCCAGTACTTC. Translating it yields CASSSGPVEETQYF. The whole variable domain, filled in from reference TRBV5-4 and TRBJ2-5, reads ETGVTQSPTHLIKTRGQQVTLRCSSQSGHNTVSWYQQALGQGPQFIFQYYREEENGRGNFPPRFSGLQFPNYSSELNVNALELDDSALYLCASSSGPVEETQYFGPGTRLLVL.

This clone was counted only a few times. The sample carries other DNA sequences with the same CDR3. J is TRBJ2-3 and V is TRBV7-2, with D possibly being TRBD1 (5 bases). This CDR3 has 15 residues. Looked up from germline, CDR1 is SGHTA and CDR2 is FQGNSA. Trimming stripped 3 bases from V and 3 bases from J, with 13 bases between. CDR3 sequence: CASSLGPGRTDTQYF. CDR3 in DNA: TGTGCCAGCAGCTTGGGGCCCGGGCGGACAGATACGCAGTATTTT.

The chain links TRBV5-1 to TRBJ2-1; 10 positions agree with TRBD2. The ends lost 2 bases at V and 2 bases at J; junction bases unmatched: 7. This CDR3 comprises 17 residues. Per germline, CDR1 SGHRS and CDR2 YFSETQ. In DNA, the CDR3 is TGCGCCAGCAGCTTCATAGCGGGGGGTCGGACCTACAATGAGCAGTTCTTC. Its protein is CASSFIAGGRTYNEQFF.

The chain uses TRBV11-3 and TRBJ2-7; 11 bases align to TRBD2. Germline CDR1 reads SGHNT; CDR2 reads YENEEA. The CDR3 loop spans 15 amino acids. The V segment lost 5 bases and the J segment 0 bases; nucleotides outside the gene matches: 3. The CDR3 loop is CASSHGTSGSYEQYF. CDR3 bases: TGTGCCAGCAGCCACGGGACTAGCGGCTCCTACGAGCAGTACTTC.

This clone was seen a single time. The chain recombines TRBV19 with TRBJ1-2; 7 nucleotides line up with TRBD1. Trimming took 7 bases from V and 6 from J; bases not matched to a gene: 8. Per the germline V gene, CDR1 is LNHDA and CDR2 is SQIVND (reference sequence). The CDR3 spans 13 residues. CDR3 in amino acids: CASNSGTVNGYTF. Here the CDR3 DNA reads TGTGCCAGTAACTCCGGGACAGTTAATGGCTACACCTTC.

This clone was observed a few times. Distinct nucleotide sequences in the sample also encode this CDR3. The chain carries TRBV29-1 and TRBJ1-2; no firm D call. Germline CDR1 reads SQVTM; CDR2 reads ANQGSEA. CDR3 size: 12 residues. V gave up 6 bases and J gave up 7 bases, with 15 bases separating them. This chain's CDR3 is CSVTPGSGGYTF. As DNA, the CDR3 is TGCAGCGTCACGCCGGGATCAGGTGGCTACACCTTC.

The rearrangement uses TRBV20-1 and TRBJ2-1, with 7 bases fitting TRBD2. The CDR3 is 11 residues long. Germline V gene data show CDR1 as DFQATT and CDR2 as SNEGSKA (reference sequence). Trimming took 6 bases from V and 6 from J; bases not matched to a gene: 2. In DNA form, the CDR3 reads TGCAGTGCGCGGGGGAGCAATGAGCAGTTCTTC. Translating it yields CSARGSNEQFF.

This clone appeared a few times. V gene TRBV4-3 combines with J gene TRBJ1-2; possibly TRBD1 for D (5 bases). V was cut by 1 base and J by 8 bases, with 11 bases left in between. CDR1 is LGHNA and CDR2 is YSLEER in the germline V gene. The CDR3 runs 13 residues. In nucleotides, the CDR3 is TGCGCCAGCAGCCAAGGGACCAGGGAAGGCTACACCTTC. Its protein is CASSQGTREGYTF.

V is TRBV4-3 and J is TRBJ2-7; TRBD2 matches 9 bases. The junction had 5 bases not matched to a gene; V was cut back by 1 base and J by 4 bases. Germline V gives CDR1 LGHNA, CDR2 YSLEER. The CDR3 runs 15 residues. As DNA, the CDR3 is TGCGCCAGCAGCCAAGTTTCTAGCGGGACTTACGAGCAGTACTTC. This encodes CASSQVSSGTYEQYF.

This chain connects TRBV5-1 to TRBJ2-7; TRBD2 matches 9 bases. Germline values: CDR1 SGHRS, CDR2 YFSETQ. V gave up 0 bases and J gave up 1 base; unmatched junction bases: 2. The CDR3 covers 15 residues. CDR3 DNA: TGCGCCAGCAGCTTGGCTCTAGCGGGGTCCTACGAGCAGTACTTC. Its translation: CASSLALAGSYEQYF.